These T cell receptor beta chains were read from a single sample in a study of somatic mutations in cytotoxic T cells in rheumatoid arthritis. Profiling relied on immunoSEQ multiplex PCR, and the TCRdb table lists in-frame clones only, not all of them. The sample shows tens of thousands of clones, about four fifths of them seen only once. The sequencing input was CD8+ T cells sorted from blood. The receptors originated from an adult with rheumatoid arthritis. The CDR3 runs from the conserved cysteine through the conserved F or W. Each record gives: V gene, clone size, D gene, J gene, CDR3 DNA, CDR3 protein. D genes are given only for firm matches. For some rows the clone size is stated as once, few or many, or as a class when expanded; others skip it.

TRBV29-1,few,.,TRBJ1-1,TGCAGCGTTGCCTCCGACTGGAACACTGAAGCTTTCTTT,CSVASDWNTEAFF
TRBV2,.,.,TRBJ1-2,TGTGCCAGCAGTGAAGAGGGGTCGGGGGGTTATGGCTACACCTTC,CASSEEGSGGYGYTF
TRBV15,.,.,TRBJ1-1,TGTGCCACCAGCGGGCCTCCGGACAGTGCCACTGAAGCTTTCTTT,CATSGPPDSATEAFF
TRBV7-9,.,TRBD2,TRBJ2-5,TGTGCCAGCAGCTACCCCCCCGGGACTAGCGGAAAAGAGACCCAGTACTTC,CASSYPPGTSGKETQYF
TRBV18,.,.,TRBJ1-2,TGTGCCAGCTCACCACAGGGCACGGGAGGCTACACCTTC,CASSPQGTGGYTF
TRBV15,.,TRBD2,TRBJ2-1,TGTGCCACCAGCCCACAGCGGGGGGAAGGGGTTGAGCAGTTCTTC,CATSPQRGEGVEQFF
TRBV28,.,.,TRBJ2-2,TGTGCCAGCAGTTTATGGGGGGGCCTTACCGGGGAGCTGTTTTTT,CASSLWGGLTGELFF
TRBV6-1,.,.,TRBJ1-3,TGTGCCAGCAGTGAAACTTCAGGCGGCGGGAACACCATATATTTT,CASSETSGGGNTIYF
TRBV27,.,TRBD1,TRBJ2-2,TGTGCCAGCAGTTTGCAGGACAGGGGGCTAGGGGAGCTGTTTTTT,CASSLQDRGLGELFF
TRBV20-1,.,.,TRBJ2-7,TGCAGTGCTAGTTGGGGGTACGAGCAGTACTTC,CSASWGYEQYF
TRBV25-1,.,.,TRBJ2-3,TGTGCCACCGAAACCACAGATACGCAGTATTTT,CATETTDTQYF
TRBV28,.,TRBD2,TRBJ2-5,TGTGCCAGCAGCTCCCGGATATCTAGCGGGGGCCGCCAAGAGACCCAGTACTTC,CASSSRISSGGRQETQYF
TRBV9,.,TRBD2,TRBJ2-2,TGTGCCAGCAGCGCCTTGGGACTAGCGGACACCGGGGAGCTGTTTTTT,CASSALGLADTGELFF
TRBV11-2,.,.,TRBJ2-3,TGTGCCAGCAGCTTAGAATTTTCAGGCGGGGATCCGGTAGATACGCAGTATTTT,CASSLEFSGGDPVDTQYF